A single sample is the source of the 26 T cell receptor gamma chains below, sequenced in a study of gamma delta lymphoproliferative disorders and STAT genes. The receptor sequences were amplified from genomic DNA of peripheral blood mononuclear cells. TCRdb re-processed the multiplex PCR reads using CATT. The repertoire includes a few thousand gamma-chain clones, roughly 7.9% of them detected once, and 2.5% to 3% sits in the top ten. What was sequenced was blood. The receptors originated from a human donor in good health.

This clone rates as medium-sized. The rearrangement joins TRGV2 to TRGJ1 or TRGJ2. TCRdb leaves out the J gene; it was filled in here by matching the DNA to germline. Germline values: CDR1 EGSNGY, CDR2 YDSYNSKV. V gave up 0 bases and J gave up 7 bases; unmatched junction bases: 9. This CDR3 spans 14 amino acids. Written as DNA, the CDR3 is TGTGCCACCTGGGACGGGCTACCTTGGTATAAGAAACTCTTT. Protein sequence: CATWDGLPWYKKLF.

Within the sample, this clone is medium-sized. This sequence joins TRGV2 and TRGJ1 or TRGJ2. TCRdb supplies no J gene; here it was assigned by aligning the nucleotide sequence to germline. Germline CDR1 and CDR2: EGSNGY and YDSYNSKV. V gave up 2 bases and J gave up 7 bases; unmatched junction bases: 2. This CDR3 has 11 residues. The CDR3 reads CATWDEYKKLF. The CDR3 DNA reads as TGTGCCACCTGGGACGAGTATAAGAAACTCTTT.

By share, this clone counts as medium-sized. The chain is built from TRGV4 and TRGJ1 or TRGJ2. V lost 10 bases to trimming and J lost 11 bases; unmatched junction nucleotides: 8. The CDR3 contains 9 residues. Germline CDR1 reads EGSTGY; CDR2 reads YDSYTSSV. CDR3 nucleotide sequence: TGTGCCACAGGGTGGGAGAAACTCTTT. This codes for CATGWEKLF.

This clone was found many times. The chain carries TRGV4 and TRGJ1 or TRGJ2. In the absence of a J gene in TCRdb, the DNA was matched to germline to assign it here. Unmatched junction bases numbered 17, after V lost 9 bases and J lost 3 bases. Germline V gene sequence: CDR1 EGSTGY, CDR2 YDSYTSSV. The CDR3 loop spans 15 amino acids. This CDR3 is CATLTRPSSYYKKLF. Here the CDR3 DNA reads TGTGCCACCCTCACCCGCCCCTCTTCTTATTATAAGAAACTCTTT.

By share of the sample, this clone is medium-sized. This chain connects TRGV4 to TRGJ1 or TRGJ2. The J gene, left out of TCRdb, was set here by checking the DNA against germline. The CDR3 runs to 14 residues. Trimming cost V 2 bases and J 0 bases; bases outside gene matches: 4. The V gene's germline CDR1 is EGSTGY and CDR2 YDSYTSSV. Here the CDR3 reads CATWDATNYYKKLF. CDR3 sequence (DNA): TGTGCCACCTGGGATGCGACGAATTATTATAAGAAACTCTTT.

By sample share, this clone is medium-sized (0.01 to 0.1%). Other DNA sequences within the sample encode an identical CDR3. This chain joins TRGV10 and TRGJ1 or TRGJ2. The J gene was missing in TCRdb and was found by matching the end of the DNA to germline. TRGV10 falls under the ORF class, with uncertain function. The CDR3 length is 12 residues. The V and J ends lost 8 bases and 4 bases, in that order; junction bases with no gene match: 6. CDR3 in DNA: TGTGCTGCGTGGGATCTCTATTATAAGAAACTCTTT. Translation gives CAAWDLYYKKLF.

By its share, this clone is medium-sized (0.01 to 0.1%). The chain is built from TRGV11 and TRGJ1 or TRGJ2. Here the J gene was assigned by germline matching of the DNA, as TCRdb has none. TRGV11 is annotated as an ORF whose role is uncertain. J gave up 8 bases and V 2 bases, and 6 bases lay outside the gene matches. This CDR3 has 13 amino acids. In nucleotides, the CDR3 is TGTGCCTGCTGGATTAGGCCCTGGGATAAGAAACTCTTT. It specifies CACWIRPWDKKLF.

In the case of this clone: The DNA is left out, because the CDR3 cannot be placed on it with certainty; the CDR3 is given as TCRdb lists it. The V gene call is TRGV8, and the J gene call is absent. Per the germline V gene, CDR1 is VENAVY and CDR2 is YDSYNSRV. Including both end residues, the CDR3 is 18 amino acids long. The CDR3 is CATWDKGIRNSLAVEQHF.

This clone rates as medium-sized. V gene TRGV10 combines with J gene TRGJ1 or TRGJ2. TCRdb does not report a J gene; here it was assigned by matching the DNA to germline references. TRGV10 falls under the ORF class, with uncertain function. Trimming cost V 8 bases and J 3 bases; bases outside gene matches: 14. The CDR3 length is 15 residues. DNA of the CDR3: TGTGCTGCGTGGGATTCCACGGGGCTTTATTATAAGAAACTCTTT. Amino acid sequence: CAAWDSTGLYYKKLF.

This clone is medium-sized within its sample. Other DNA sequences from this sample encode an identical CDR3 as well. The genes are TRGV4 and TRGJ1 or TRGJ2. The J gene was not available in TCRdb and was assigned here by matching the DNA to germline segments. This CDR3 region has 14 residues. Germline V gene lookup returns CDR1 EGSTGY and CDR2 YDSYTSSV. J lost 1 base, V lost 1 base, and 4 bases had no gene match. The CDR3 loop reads CATWDGLNYYKKLF. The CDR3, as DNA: TGTGCCACCTGGGATGGTCTTAATTATTATAAGAAACTCTTT.

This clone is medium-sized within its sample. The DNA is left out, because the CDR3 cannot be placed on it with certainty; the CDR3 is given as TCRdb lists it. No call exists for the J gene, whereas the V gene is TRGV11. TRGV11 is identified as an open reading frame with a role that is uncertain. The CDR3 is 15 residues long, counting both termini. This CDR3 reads CTTVPAGRGGLKKLF.

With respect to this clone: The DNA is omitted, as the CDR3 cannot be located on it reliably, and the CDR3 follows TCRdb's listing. The CDR3 reads CTTVPAGGEKLF. No J gene was named, though the V gene is TRGV11. TRGV11 is an open reading frame whose function is uncertain. The CDR3 is 12 residues long, ends included.

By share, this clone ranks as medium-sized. In DNA form, the CDR3 reads TGTGCCACCTGGGATAGGTCTGCGCTCAGTGACCCTGGTTGGTTCAAGATATTT. It specifies CATWDRSALSDPGWFKIF. This sequence joins TRGV8 and TRGJP1. Because TCRdb records no J gene, it was assigned here through a match of the DNA to germline. CDR1 is VENAVY and CDR2 is YDSYNSRV in the germline V gene. This CDR3 spans 18 amino acids. Trimming cost V 0 bases and J 6 bases; bases outside gene matches: 16.

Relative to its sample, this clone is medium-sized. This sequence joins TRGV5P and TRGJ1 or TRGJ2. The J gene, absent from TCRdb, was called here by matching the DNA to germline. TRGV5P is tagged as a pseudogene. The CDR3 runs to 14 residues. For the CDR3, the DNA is TGTGCCACCTGGGGCAGGCTGAATTATTATAAGAAACTCTTT. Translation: CATWGRLNYYKKLF.

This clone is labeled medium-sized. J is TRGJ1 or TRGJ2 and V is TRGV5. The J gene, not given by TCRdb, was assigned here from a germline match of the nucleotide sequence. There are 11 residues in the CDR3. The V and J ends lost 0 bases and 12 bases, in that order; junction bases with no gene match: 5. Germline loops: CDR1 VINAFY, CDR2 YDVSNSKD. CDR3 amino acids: CATWDRPRKLF. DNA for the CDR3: TGTGCCACCTGGGACAGGCCGAGGAAACTCTTT.

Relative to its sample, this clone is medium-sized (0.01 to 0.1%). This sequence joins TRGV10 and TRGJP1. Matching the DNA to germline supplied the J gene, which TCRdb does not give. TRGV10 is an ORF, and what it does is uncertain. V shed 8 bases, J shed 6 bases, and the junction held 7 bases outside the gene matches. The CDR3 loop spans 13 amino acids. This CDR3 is CAAWDFAGWFKIF. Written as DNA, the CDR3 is TGTGCTGCGTGGGATTTCGCTGGTTGGTTCAAGATATTT.

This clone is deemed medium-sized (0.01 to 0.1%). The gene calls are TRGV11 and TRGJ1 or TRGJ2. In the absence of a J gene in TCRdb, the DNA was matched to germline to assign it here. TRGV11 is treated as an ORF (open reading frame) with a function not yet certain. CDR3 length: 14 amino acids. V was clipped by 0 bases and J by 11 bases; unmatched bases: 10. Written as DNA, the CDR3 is TGTGCCTGCTGGATTAGGCACGTCTCATGGGAGAAACTCTTT. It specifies CACWIRHVSWEKLF.

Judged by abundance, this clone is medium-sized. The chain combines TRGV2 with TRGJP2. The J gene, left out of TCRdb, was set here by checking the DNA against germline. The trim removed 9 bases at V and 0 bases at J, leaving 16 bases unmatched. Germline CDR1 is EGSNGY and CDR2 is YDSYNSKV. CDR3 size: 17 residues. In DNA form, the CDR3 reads TGTGCCACCCAAAAAGGGGCAATCTATAGTAGTGATTGGATCAAGACGTTT. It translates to CATQKGAIYSSDWIKTF.

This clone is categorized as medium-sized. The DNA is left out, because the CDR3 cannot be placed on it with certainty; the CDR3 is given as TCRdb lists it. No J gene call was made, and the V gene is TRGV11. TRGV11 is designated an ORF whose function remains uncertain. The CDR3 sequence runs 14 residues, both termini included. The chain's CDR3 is CTTVPVNIPEGKLF.

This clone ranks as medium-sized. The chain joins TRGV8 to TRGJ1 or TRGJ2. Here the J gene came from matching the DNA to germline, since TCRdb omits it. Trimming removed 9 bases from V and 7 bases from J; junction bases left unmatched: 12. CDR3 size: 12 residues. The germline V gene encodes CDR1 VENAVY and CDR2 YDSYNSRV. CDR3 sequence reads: CATPVVGYKKLF. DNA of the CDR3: TGTGCCACCCCCGTTGTTGGATATAAGAAACTCTTT.

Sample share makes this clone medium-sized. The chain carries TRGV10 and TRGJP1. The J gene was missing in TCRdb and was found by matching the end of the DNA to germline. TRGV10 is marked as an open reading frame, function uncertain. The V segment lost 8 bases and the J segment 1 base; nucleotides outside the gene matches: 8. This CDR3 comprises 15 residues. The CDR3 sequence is CAAWDYPTTGWFKIF. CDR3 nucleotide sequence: TGTGCTGCGTGGGATTACCCTACCACTGGTTGGTTCAAGATATTT.

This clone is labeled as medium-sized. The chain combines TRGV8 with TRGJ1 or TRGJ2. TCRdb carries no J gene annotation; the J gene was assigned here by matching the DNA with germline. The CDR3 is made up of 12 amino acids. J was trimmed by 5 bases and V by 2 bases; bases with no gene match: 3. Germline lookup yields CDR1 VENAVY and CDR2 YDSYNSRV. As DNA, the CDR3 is TGTGCCACCTGGGATAATCATTATAAGAAACTCTTT. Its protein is CATWDNHYKKLF.

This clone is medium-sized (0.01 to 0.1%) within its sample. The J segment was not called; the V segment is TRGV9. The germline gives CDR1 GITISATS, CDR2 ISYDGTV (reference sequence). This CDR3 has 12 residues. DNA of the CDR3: TGTGCCTTGTGGGAGGTGCGGGGAAGAAGACTCTTT. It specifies CALWEVRGRRLF.

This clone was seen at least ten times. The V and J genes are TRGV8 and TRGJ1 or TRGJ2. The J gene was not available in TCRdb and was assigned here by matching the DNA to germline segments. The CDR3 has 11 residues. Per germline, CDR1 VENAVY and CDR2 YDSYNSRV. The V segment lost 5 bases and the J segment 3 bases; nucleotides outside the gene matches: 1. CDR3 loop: CATWVYYKKLF. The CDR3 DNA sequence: TGTGCCACCTGGGTTTATTATAAGAAACTCTTT.

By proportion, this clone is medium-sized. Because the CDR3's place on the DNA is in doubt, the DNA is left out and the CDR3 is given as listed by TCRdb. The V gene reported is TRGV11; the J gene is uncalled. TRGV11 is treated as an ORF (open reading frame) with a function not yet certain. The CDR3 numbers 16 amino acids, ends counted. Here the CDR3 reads CTTVPAGSKSHYKKLF.

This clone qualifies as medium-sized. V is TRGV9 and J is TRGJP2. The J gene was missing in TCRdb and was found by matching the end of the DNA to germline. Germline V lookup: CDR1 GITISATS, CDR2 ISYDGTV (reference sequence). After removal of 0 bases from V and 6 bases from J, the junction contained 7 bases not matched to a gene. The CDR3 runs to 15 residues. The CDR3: CALWEVHFRDWIKTF. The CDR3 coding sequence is TGTGCCTTGTGGGAGGTGCATTTCCGTGATTGGATCAAGACGTTT.